Shown below are 10 T cell receptor beta chains from a single sample sequenced in a study of CD8 T cells in ankylosing spondylitis. TCRdb redid the calling of the 5' RACE reads with MiXCR, one entry per CDR3 protein. Of about 140,000 distinct CDR3 sequences listed, about 6.7% are singletons. The sequenced sample consisted of blood, either unsorted or a sorted T cell fraction (not recorded which). These receptors all stem from a female donor with ankylosing spondylitis or in good health (not recorded which).

This clonotype showed up many times. V is TRBV5-1 and J is TRBJ1-2, with 7 bases lining up with TRBD1. Looked up from germline, CDR1 is SGHRS and CDR2 is YFSETQ. The CDR3 spans 14 residues. Trimming cost V 4 bases and J 8 bases; bases outside gene matches: 11. The CDR3 DNA reads TGCGCCAGCAGCAACCCTACAGGGGATAGCGGCTACACCTTC. Its translation is CASSNPTGDSGYTF.

This clonotype was observed at least ten times. CDR3 loop: CASSVEGVGNSPLHF. Written as DNA, the CDR3 is TGTGCCAGCAGCGTAGAGGGGGTAGGAAATTCACCCCTCCACTTT. The chain combines TRBV9 with TRBJ1-6; D possibly corresponds to TRBD1 (6 bases). Germline-derived CDR1 and CDR2 are SGDLS and YYNGEE. The CDR3 sequence is 15 residues long. Trimming took 0 bases from V and 7 from J, leaving 11 bases between them.

Points on this clonotype: Being one base from a much bigger clone, this may be a read error. This chain uses TRBV4-2 with TRBJ1-3, with 8 bases matching TRBD1. The CDR3 has 15 amino acids. Germline CDR1 is LGHNA and CDR2 is YNFKEQ. The CDR3, as DNA: TGTGCCAGCAGCCAACGGACAGGGCGCGGAAACGCCATATATTTT. Amino acids: CASSQRTGRGNAIYF.

This clonotype was detected many times. This chain links TRBV7-2 with TRBJ1-1; maybe TRBD1 (6 bases). The CDR3 consists of 12 residues. Trimming left V 5 bases short and J 6 bases short, with 10 bases between. Germline V gene sequence: CDR1 SGHTA, CDR2 FQGNSA. The CDR3 bases are TGTGCCAGCAGCCCGAGGGGGTCTGAAGCTTTCTTT. Translating gives CASSPRGSEAFF.

This clonotype was detected many times. The J gene is TRBJ2-7, the V gene TRBV3-1; 7 nucleotides agree with TRBD1. Germline V gene data show CDR1 as LGHDT and CDR2 as YNNKEL (reference sequence). V lost 1 base, J lost 3 bases, and 9 bases stayed unmatched. The CDR3 is made up of 16 amino acids. The DNA of the CDR3 is TGTGCCAGCAGCCAAGTGACAGGGTTAATAAGCTACGAGCAGTACTTC. Translating it yields CASSQVTGLISYEQYF.

There are many counts of this clonotype. This chain uses TRBV13 with TRBJ2-7, with 9 positions matching TRBD2. Germline CDR1 PRHDT, CDR2 FYEKMQ (reference sequence). This CDR3 has 19 residues. The V segment lost 5 bases and the J segment 0 bases; nucleotides outside the gene matches: 17. The CDR3 DNA follows: TGTGCCAGCAGCCCTCACAGACTAGCGGCGCCCCGAACCTCCTACGAGCAGTACTTC. Protein sequence: CASSPHRLAAPRTSYEQYF.

The genes are TRBV9 and TRBJ2-7; 7 positions match TRBD2. Germline loops: CDR1 SGDLS, CDR2 YYNGEE. CDR3 size: 15 residues. Trimming at V came to 0 bases and at J to 3 bases, leaving 6 bases not matched to a gene. CDR3 DNA sequence: TGTGCCAGCAGCGTAGCCCCCAGCGGGGTCTACGAGCAGTACTTC. It translates to CASSVAPSGVYEQYF.

This clonotype came up many times. V gene TRBV20-1 combines with J gene TRBJ2-5, with TRBD2 matching over 8 bases. Germline CDR1 reads DFQATT; CDR2 reads SNEGSKA (reference sequence). The CDR3 is made up of 14 amino acids. V lost 3 bases, J lost 3 bases, and 6 bases stayed unmatched. The CDR3 is CSARGLAGKETQYF. CDR3 sequence (DNA): TGCAGTGCTAGGGGCCTAGCGGGTAAAGAGACCCAGTACTTC.

In this sample, this clonotype turned up many times. The chain uses TRBV7-9 and TRBJ1-2, with 10 bases that match TRBD1. V gave up 4 bases and J gave up 8 bases; unmatched junction bases: 7. The CDR3 has 14 amino acids. CDR1 SEHNR and CDR2 FQNEAQ come from the germline V gene (reference sequence). The CDR3 spells CASSSRQGARGYTF. The CDR3, as DNA: TGTGCCAGCAGCTCCCGACAGGGGGCAAGAGGCTACACCTTC.

This clonotype was seen a few times. This sequence joins TRBV5-1 and TRBJ2-1; 8 positions match TRBD2. Trimming removed 4 bases from V and 8 bases from J; junction bases left unmatched: 8. The CDR3 length is 14 residues. Looked up from germline, CDR1 is SGHRS and CDR2 is YFSETQ. CDR3 in DNA: TGCGCCAGCAGCCCGGGACTAGTAAGCGATGAGCAGTTCTTC. Protein sequence: CASSPGLVSDEQFF.